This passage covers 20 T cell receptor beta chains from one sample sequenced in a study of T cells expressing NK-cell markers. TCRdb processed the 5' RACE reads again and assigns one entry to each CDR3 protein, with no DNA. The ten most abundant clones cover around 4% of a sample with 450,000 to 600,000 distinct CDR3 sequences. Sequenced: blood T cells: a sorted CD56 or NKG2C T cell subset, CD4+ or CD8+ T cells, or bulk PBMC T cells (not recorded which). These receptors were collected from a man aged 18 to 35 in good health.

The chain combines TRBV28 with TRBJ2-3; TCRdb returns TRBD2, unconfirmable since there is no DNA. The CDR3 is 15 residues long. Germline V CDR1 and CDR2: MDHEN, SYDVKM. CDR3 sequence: CASSWPSGTTDTQYF.

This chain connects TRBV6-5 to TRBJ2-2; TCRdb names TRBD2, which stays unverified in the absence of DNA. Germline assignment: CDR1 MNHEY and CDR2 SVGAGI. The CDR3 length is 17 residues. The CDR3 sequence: CASSYEGLAGITGELFF.

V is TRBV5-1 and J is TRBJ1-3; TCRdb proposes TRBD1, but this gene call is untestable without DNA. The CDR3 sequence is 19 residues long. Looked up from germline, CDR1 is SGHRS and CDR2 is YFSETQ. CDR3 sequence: CASSLHPGQGINPGNTIYF.

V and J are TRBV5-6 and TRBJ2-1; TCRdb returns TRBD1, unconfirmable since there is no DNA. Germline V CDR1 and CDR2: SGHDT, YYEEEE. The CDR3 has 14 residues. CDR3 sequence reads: CASSLGGPGQGEFF.

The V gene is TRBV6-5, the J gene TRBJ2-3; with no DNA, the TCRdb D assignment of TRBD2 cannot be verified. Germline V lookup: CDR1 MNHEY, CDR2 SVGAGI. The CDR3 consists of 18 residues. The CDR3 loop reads CASSYWSGGRASTDTQYF.

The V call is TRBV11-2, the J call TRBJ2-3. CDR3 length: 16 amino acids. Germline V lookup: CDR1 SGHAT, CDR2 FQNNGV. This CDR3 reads CASSLEGSTSTDTQYF.

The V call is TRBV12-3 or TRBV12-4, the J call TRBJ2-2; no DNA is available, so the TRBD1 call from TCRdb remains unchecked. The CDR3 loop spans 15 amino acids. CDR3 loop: CASTPGERTTGELFF.

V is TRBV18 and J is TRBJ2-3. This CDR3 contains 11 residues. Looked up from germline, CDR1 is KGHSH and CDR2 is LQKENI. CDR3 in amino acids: CATLFSDTQYF. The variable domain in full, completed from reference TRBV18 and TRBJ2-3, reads NAGVMQNPRHLVRRRGQEARLRCSPMKGHSHVYWYRQLPEEGLKFMVYLQKENIIDESGMPKERFSAEFPKEGPSILRIQQVVRGDSAAYFCATLFSDTQYFGPGTRLTVL.

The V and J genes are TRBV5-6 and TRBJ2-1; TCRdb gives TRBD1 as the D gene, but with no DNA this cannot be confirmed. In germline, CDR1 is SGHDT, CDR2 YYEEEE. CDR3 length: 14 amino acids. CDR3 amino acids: CASSNSDRGNEQFF.

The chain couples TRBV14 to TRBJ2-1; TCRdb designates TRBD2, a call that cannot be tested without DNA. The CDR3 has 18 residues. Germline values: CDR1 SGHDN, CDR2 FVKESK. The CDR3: CASSQPGLAGGWFDEQFF. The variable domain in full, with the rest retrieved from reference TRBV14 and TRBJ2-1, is EAGVTQFPSHSVIEKGQTVTLRCDPISGHDNLYWYRRVMGKEIKFLLHFVKESKQDESGMPNNRFLAERTGGTYSTLKVQPAELEDSGVYFCASSQPGLAGGWFDEQFFGPGTRLTVL.

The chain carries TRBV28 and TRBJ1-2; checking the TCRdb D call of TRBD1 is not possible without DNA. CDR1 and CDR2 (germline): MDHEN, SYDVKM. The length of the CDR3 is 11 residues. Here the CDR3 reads CASSLLGAHTF.

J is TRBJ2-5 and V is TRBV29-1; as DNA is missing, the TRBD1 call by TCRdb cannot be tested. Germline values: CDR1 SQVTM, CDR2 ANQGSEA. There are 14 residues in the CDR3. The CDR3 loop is CSVGGSGPQGTQYF.

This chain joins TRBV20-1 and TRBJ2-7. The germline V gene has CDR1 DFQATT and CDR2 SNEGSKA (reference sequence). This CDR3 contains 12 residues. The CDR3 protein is CSAQTGPYEQYF.

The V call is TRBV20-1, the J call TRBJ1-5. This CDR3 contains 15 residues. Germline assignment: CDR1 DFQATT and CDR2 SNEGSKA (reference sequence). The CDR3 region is CSASTWAQGDQPQHF.

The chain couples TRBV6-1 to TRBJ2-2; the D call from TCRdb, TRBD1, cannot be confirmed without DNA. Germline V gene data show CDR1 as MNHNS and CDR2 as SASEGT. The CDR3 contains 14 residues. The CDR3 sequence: CASRQTGSTGELFF.

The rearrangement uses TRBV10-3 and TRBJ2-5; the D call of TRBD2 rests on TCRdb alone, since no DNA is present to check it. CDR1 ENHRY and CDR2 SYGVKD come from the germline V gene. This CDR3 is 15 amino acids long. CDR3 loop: CAISSLAGQRETQYF.

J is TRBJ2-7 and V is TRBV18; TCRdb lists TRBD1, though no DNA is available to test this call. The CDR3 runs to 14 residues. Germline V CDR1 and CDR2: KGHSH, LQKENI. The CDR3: CASSPLTGTYEQYF.

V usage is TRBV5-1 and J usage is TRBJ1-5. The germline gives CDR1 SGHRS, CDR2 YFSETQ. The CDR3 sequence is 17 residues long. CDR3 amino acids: CASSLAKDGNSNQPQHF.

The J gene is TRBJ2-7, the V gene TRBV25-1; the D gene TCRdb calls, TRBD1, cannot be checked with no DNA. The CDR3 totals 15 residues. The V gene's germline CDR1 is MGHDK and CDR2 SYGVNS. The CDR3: CASSGGSESIYEQYF.

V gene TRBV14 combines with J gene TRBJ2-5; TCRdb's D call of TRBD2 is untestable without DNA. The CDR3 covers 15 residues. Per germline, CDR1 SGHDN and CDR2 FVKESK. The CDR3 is CASSQGLAGLKTQYF.